Reported below is one T cell receptor (beta chain). This could be a read error, since a much larger clone is one nucleotide away. The V gene lost 3 bases and the J gene lost 2 bases, with 6 bases spanning the gap. The CDR3 is 13 residues long. The germline gives CDR1 SGHTA, CDR2 FQGNSA. Patients had received no treatment of any kind before thyroid surgery. Per the original data handling: A papillary thyroid cancer distant-metastasis classifier was built from CDR3 differences across clinicopathological groups. MiXCR re-clonotyped the PCR reads for TCRdb. The V and J calls and clone size come from TCRdb's table, not from the authors' own analysis. The sample gives approximately 90,000 clones, about 13% of which show up once; about 11% is in the top ten. The data were obtained in a study of metastatic and nonmetastatic thyroid tumors.

The material sequenced was blood. This TCR was recovered from a female donor with papillary thyroid cancer or a benign thyroid nodule (not recorded which). Some clones in this sample may be carry-over from other donors' samples. The rearrangement uses TRBV7-2 and TRBJ2-3; D call uncertain. CDR3 sequence (DNA): TGTGCCAGCAGCTTCACATTCACAGATACGCAGTATTTT. This translates into CASSFTFTDTQYF.